In its sample, the clone carrying this T cell receptor (beta chain) was seen many times. Antigen unknown. Cyclophosphamide on days +3 and +4 followed busulfan-fludarabine conditioning and a marrow graft. This sample is part of a study of T cells after posttransplantation cyclophosphamide. Findings and caveats of the study: Donor-recipient repertoire similarity was low at 1-2 months, rising over year one. Blood and skin or GI T cell repertoires showed limited TRB overlap. Recipient CMV seropositivity and CMV reactivation strongly tracked TRB clonality.

Using immunoSEQ multiplex PCR, the repertoire was profiled, and TCRdb retains in-frame clones only, with some absent. The repertoire consists of some 10,000 clones, none detected only once. Trimming took off 5 bases at V and 0 bases at J, with 13 bases between the two ends. Germline CDR1 is LGHNA and CDR2 is YNFKEQ. The CDR3 length is 16 residues. The gene calls are TRBV4-2 and TRBJ1-4; tentatively, D is TRBD1 (6 bases). Sample: PBMCs, taken after allogeneic stem cell transplant with posttransplant cyclophosphamide. The source is a female patient in her 40s who received an allogeneic stem cell transplant from a related donor, was CMV-positive, and had no GVHD. Some T cells may have come from the graft donor. CDR3 loop: CASSFPRTATNEKLFF. The CDR3 region has the DNA TGTGCCAGCAGCTTCCCGAGGACAGCAACTAATGAAAAACTGTTTTTT.